The TCR beta chain under discussion was sequenced for a study of vaccination effects on CD4 cells after COVID-19. Study-wide points: Recruitment yielded few convalescent patients, and the study had no early post-infection timepoints.

Antigen-specific CD4+ T cells were expanded with viral peptide pools in the ViraFEST assay before sequencing. At the end of 10 days of culture, CD4+ T cells were isolated. Vaccine recipients had no previous SARS-CoV-2 infection; their nucleocapsid antibodies were negative. A half-medium replacement with IL-2 medium was carried out on days 3 and 7. Using immunoSEQ multiplex PCR, the repertoire was profiled, and TCRdb retains in-frame clones only, with some absent. The data show tens of thousands of clones, around 72% seen once. Concerning this clone itself: Its antigen remains unknown.

Per germline, CDR1 SGHRS and CDR2 YFSETQ. Deletions cut 0 bases from V and 3 bases from J, with 21 bases between. The length of the CDR3 is 18 residues. The chain uses TRBV5-1 and TRBJ2-5, with a tentative D call TRBD1 (5 bases). The sample here was CD4+ T cells from PBMCs cultured with HCoV-NL63 spike peptides, taken before COVID-19 vaccination. This receptor was taken from a human donor who received a COVID-19 vaccine. CDR3 sequence reads: CASSLAAIRLGRKETQYF. In DNA form, the CDR3 reads TGCGCCAGCAGCTTGGCCGCCATTCGGTTGGGGCGGAAAGAGACCCAGTACTTC. Combining the CDR3 with reference TRBV5-1 and TRBJ2-5 gives the whole variable domain KAGVTQTPRYLIKTRGQQVTLSCSPISGHRSVSWYQQTPGQGLQFLFEYFSETQRNKGNFPGRFSGRQFSNSRSEMNVSTLELGDSALYLCASSLAAIRLGRKETQYFGPGTRLLVL.